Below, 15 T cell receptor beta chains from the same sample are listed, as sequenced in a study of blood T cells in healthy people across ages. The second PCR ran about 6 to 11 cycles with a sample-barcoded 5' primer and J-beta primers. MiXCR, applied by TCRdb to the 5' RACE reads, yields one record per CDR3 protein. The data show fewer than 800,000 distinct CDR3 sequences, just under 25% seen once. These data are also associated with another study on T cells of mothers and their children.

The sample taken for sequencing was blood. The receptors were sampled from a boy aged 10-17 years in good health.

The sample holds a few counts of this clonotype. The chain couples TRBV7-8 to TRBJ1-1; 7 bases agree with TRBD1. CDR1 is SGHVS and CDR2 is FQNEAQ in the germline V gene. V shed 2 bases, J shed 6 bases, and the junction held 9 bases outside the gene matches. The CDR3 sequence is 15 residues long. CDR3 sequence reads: CASSLLDRAGPEAFF. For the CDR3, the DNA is TGTGCCAGCAGCTTATTAGACAGGGCTGGCCCTGAAGCTTTCTTT.

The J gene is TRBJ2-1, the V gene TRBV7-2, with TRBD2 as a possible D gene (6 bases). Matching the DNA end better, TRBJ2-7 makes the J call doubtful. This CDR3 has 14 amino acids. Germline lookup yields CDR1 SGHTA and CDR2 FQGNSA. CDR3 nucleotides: TGTGCCAGCAGCCCCCGTTGGGGAGGACTGGAGCAGTACTTC. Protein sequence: CASSPRWGGLEQYF.

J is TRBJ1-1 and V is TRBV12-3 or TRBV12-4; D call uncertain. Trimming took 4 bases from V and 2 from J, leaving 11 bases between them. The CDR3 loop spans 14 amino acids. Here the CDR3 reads CASSSRGENTEAFF. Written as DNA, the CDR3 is TGTGCCAGCAGTTCCCGTGGGGAAAACACTGAAGCTTTCTTT.

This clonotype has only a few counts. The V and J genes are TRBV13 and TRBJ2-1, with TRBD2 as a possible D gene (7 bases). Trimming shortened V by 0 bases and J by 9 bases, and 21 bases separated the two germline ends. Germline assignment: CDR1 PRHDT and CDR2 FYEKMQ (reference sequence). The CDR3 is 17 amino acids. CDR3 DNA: TGTGCCAGCAGCTTAGGCCCGGGGGGCGTTGCTGATGGTGAGCAGTTCTTC. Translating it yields CASSLGPGGVADGEQFF.

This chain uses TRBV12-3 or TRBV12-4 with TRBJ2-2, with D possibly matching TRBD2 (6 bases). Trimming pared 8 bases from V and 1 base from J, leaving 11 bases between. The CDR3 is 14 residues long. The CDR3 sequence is CASRRDRNTGELFF. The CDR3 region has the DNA TGTGCCAGCCGGCGGGATCGGAACACCGGGGAGCTGTTTTTT.

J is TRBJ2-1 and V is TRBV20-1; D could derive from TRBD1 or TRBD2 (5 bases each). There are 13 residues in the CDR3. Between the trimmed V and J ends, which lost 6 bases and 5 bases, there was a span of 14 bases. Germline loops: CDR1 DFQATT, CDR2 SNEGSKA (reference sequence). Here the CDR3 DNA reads TGCAGTGCCAGTCCCGGGGCAGACAATGAGCAGTTCTTC. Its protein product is CSASPGADNEQFF.

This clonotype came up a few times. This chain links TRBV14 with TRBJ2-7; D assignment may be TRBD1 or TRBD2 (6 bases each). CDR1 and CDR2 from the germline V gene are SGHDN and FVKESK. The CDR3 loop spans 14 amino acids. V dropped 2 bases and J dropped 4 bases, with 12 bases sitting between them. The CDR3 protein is CASSQRGLWYEQYF. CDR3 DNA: TGTGCCAGCAGCCAACGGGGGCTTTGGTACGAGCAGTACTTC. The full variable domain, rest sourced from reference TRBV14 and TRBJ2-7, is EAGVTQFPSHSVIEKGQTVTLRCDPISGHDNLYWYRRVMGKEIKFLLHFVKESKQDESGMPNNRFLAERTGGTYSTLKVQPAELEDSGVYFCASSQRGLWYEQYFGPGTRLTVT.

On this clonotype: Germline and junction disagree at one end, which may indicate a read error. This CDR3 reads CASSSRVFEQLF. CDR3 nucleotide sequence: TGTGCCAGCAGCTCGCGGGTGTTTGAGCAGCTCTTC. The chain combines TRBV11-2 with TRBJ2-1, with D perhaps matching TRBD2 (5 bases). Germline lookup yields CDR1 SGHAT and CDR2 FQNNGV. CDR3 length equals 12 residues.

DNA for the CDR3: TGTGCCACCAGCAGAGATCGTGTGGGGACTGAAGCTTTCTTT. Its protein product is CATSRDRVGTEAFF. The chain carries TRBV15 and TRBJ1-1; no reliable D call. Germline assignment: CDR1 LNHNV and CDR2 YYDKDF (reference sequence). The V gene lost 0 bases and the J gene lost 5 bases, with 10 bases spanning the gap. There are 14 residues in the CDR3.

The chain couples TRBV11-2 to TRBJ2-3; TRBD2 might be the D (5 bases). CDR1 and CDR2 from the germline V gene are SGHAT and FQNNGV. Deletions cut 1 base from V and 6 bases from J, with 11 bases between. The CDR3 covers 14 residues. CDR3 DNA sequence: TGTGCCAGCAGCTTAGGAGGGAATTCGGATACGCAGTATTTT. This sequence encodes CASSLGGNSDTQYF.

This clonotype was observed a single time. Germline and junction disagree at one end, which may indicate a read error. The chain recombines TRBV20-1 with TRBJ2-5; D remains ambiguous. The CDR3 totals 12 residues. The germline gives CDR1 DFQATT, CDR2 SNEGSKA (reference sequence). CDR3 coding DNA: TGCGGTGCTAGAGGCCTTTCGGAGACCCAGTACTTC. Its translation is CGARGLSETQYF.

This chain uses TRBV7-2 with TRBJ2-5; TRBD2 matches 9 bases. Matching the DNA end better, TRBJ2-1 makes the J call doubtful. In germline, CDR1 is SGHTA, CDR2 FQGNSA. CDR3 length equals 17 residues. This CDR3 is CASSFPLAGGPYNEQFF. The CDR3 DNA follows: TGTGCCAGCAGCTTCCCCTTGGCGGGGGGGCCCTACAATGAGCAGTTCTTC.

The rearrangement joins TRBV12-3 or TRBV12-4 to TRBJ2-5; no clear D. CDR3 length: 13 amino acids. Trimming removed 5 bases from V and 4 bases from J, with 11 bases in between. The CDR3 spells CASSPGVLETQYF. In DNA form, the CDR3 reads TGTGCCAGCAGTCCTGGCGTATTAGAGACCCAGTACTTC.

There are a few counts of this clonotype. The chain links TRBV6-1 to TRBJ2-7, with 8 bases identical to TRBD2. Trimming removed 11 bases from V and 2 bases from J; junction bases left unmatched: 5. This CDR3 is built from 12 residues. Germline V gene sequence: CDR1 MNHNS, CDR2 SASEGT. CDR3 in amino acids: CAGAGLAYEQYF. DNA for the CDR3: TGTGCCGGAGCGGGACTAGCCTACGAGCAGTACTTC.

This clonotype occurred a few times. CDR3 residues: CSARDLQGYEPLHF. CDR3 coding DNA: TGCAGTGCTAGAGATCTACAGGGGTATGAACCCCTCCACTTT. The chain links TRBV20-1 to TRBJ1-6, with 7 bases aligning to TRBD1. The CDR3 extends over 14 amino acids. Per germline, CDR1 DFQATT and CDR2 SNEGSKA (reference sequence). The V gene end was trimmed by 0 bases and the J gene end by 12 bases; junction bases not matched to a gene: 8.